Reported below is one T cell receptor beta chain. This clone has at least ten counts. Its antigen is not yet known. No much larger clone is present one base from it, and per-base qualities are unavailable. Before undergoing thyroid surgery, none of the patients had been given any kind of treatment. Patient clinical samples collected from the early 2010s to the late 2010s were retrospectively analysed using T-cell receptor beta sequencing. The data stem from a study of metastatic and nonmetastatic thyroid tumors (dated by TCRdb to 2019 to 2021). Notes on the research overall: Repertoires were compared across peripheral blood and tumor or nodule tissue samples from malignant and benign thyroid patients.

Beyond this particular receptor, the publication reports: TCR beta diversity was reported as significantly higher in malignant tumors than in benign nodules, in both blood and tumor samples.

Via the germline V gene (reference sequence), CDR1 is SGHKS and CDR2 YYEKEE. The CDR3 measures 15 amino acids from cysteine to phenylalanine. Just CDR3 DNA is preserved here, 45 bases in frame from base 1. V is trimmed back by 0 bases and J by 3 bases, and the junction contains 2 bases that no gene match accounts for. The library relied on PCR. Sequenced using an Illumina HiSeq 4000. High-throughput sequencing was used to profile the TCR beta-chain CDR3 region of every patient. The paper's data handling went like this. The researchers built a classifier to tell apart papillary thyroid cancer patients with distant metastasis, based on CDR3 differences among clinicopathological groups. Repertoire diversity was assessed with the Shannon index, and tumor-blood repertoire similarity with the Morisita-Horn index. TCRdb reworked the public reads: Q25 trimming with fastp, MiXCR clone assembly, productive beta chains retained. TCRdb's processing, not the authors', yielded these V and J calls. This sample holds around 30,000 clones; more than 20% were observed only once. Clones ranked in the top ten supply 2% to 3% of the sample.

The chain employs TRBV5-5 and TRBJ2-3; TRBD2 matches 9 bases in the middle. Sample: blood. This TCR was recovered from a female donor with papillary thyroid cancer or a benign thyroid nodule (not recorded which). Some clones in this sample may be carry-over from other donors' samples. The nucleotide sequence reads TGTGCCAGCAGCTTGGATCTAGCGGGAACAGATACGCAGTATTTT. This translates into CASSLDLAGTDTQYF.